What follows are 9 T cell receptor beta chains derived from one specimen sequenced in a study of T cell changes during pregnancy in multiple sclerosis. Sequencing used immunoSEQ multiplex PCR; TCRdb keeps in-frame clones, though not all of them. Of under 75,000 clones listed, approximately 93% are singletons. This specimen was CD8+ T cells from peripheral blood mononuclear cells, taken in the second trimester of pregnancy. These receptor sequences come from a female donor with multiple sclerosis, enrolled in a pregnancy study.

The chain carries TRBV19 and TRBJ1-5, with D unclear. The length of the CDR3 is 14 residues. CDR1 and CDR2 (germline): LNHDA, SQIVND (reference sequence). Trimming left V 3 bases short and J 1 base short, with 7 bases between. CDR3 region: CASSINPSNQPQHF. The CDR3 DNA follows: TGTGCCAGTAGTATTAATCCCAGCAATCAGCCCCAGCATTTT.

This sequence joins TRBV6-5 and TRBJ2-7; D possibly corresponds to TRBD1 (5 bases). CDR1 MNHEY and CDR2 SVGAGI come from the germline V gene. V was pared by 0 bases and J by 4 bases, with 10 bases between. The CDR3 totals 14 residues. The CDR3 region is CASSYSSGFYEQYF. The CDR3 nucleotides read TGTGCCAGCAGTTACTCGTCAGGGTTTTACGAGCAGTACTTC.

This chain uses TRBV29-1 with TRBJ1-3; D gene uncertain. The V gene's germline CDR1 is SQVTM and CDR2 ANQGSEA. The V end lost 0 bases, the J end lost 0 bases, and 6 bases lay between the germline ends. The CDR3 contains 14 residues. The CDR3 DNA sequence: TGCAGCGTTGAAGAGAGAATCTCTGGAAACACCATATATTTT. Translated: CSVEERISGNTIYF. The full variable domain, with the rest looked up from reference TRBV29-1 and TRBJ1-3, is SAVISQKPSRDICQRGTSLTIQCQVDSQVTMMFWYRQQPGQSLTLIATANQGSEATYESGFVIDKFPISRPNLTFSTLTVSNMSPEDSSIYLCSVEERISGNTIYFGEGSWLTVV.

The CDR3, as DNA: TGTGCCAGCAGCCAAGACGAGGGACAGGACGGAGAGACCCAGTACTTC. Translation: CASSQDEGQDGETQYF. The gene calls are TRBV4-2 and TRBJ2-5; TRBD1 aligns across 8 bases. With V trimmed by 0 bases and J by 4 bases, 7 bases remained unmatched. Germline V gives CDR1 LGHNA, CDR2 YNFKEQ. This CDR3 spans 16 amino acids.

This clone was observed a few times. The V gene is TRBV27, the J gene TRBJ1-1; D ambiguous. The CDR3 runs to 15 residues. Germline CDR1 and CDR2: MNHEY and SMNVEV (reference sequence). The V gene lost 5 bases and the J gene lost 4 bases, with 17 bases spanning the gap. This CDR3 reads CASSPGEYMTTEAFF. The CDR3 DNA is TGTGCCAGCAGTCCTGGAGAATATATGACCACTGAAGCTTTCTTT.

This chain uses TRBV28 with TRBJ1-1, with 8 bases lining up with TRBD1. Germline CDR1 reads MDHEN; CDR2 reads SYDVKM. This CDR3 is 15 amino acids long. With 3 bases clipped from V and 1 base from J, the junction kept 4 bases outside the gene matches. CDR3 residues: CASSLRTGGNTEAFF. CDR3 nucleotide sequence: TGTGCCAGCAGTTTGCGAACAGGGGGGAACACTGAAGCTTTCTTT.

Comments on this clone: Other DNA variants within this sample encode the same CDR3. This sequence joins TRBV5-1 and TRBJ2-7; 7 bases line up with TRBD1. With V trimmed by 0 bases and J by 6 bases, 3 bases remained unmatched. This CDR3 region has 13 residues. Germline V CDR1 and CDR2: SGHRS, YFSETQ. The CDR3 reads CASSLEGAGEQYF. CDR3 nucleotide sequence: TGCGCCAGCAGCTTGGAGGGGGCGGGCGAGCAGTACTTC. The complete variable domain, with remaining parts taken from reference TRBV5-1 and TRBJ2-7, reads KAGVTQTPRYLIKTRGQQVTLSCSPISGHRSVSWYQQTPGQGLQFLFEYFSETQRNKGNFPGRFSGRQFSNSRSEMNVSTLELGDSALYLCASSLEGAGEQYFGPGTRLTVT.

The rearrangement links TRBV19 to TRBJ2-2; 7 bases are a match to TRBD2. V trimming: 3 bases; J trimming: 6 bases; junction bases outside the gene matches: 1. The V gene's germline CDR1 is LNHDA and CDR2 SQIVND (reference sequence). The CDR3 has 13 residues. Written as DNA, the CDR3 is TGTGCCAGTAGTATTCGGGGGGCCGGGGAGCTGTTTTTT. Residues: CASSIRGAGELFF.

The V gene is TRBV6-5, the J gene TRBJ2-3; 8 bases match TRBD1. Looked up from germline, CDR1 is MNHEY and CDR2 is SVGAGI. Trimming removed 4 bases from V and 4 bases from J; junction bases left unmatched: 4. The CDR3 loop spans 14 amino acids. CDR3 in amino acids: CASSLDRGADTQYF. CDR3 in DNA: TGTGCCAGCAGTTTAGACAGGGGCGCAGATACGCAGTATTTT.